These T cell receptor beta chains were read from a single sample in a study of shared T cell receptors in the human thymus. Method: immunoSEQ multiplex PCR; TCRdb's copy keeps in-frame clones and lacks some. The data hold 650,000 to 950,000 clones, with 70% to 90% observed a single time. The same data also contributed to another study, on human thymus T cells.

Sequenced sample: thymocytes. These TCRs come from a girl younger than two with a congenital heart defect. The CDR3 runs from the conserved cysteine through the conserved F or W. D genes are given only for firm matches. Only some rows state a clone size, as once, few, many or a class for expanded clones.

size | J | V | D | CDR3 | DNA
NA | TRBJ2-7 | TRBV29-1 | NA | CSVVGQGHEQYF | TGCAGCGTTGTAGGGCAGGGCCACGAGCAGTACTTC
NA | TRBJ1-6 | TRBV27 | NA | CASSPLAVRVRESPLHF | TGTGCCAGCAGTCCGCTGGCAGTGAGGGTACGGGAATCACCCCTCCACTTT
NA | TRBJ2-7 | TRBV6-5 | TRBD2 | CASSSGGRLVAYEQYF | TGTGCCAGCAGTTCGGGAGGGAGATTGGTGGCCTACGAGCAGTACTTC
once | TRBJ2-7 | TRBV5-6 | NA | CASSLGPGSYEQYF | TGTGCCAGCAGCTTAGGCCCGGGGTCCTACGAGCAGTACTTC
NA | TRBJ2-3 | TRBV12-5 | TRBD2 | CASGLNGYPGEGTQYF | TGTGCTAGTGGTCTCAACGGATACCCCGGGGAGGGTACGCAGTATTTT
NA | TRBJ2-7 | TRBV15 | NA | CATSIADRTNYEQYF | TGTGCCACCAGCATAGCCGACAGGACCAATTACGAGCAGTACTTC
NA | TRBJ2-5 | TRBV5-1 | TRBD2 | CASSLIAGGPQETQYF | TGCGCCAGCAGCTTAATAGCGGGGGGGCCACAAGAGACCCAGTACTTC
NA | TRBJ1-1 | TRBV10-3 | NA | CAISPQDSDRTFF | TGTGCCATCAGTCCCCAAGACTCCGATAGGACTTTCTTT
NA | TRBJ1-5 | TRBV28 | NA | CASTLSSQPQHF | TGTGCCAGCACTTTGTCGAGTCAGCCCCAGCATTTT
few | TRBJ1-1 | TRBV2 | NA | CASSGGLKNTEAFF | TGTGCCAGCAGTGGCGGCCTCAAGAACACTGAAGCTTTCTTT
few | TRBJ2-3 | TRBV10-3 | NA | CAIGLAASTDTQYF | TGTGCCATCGGCTTAGCGGCTAGCACAGATACGCAGTATTTT
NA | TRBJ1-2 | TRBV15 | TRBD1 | CATSRDRGYSAYGYTF | TGTGCCACCAGCAGGGACAGGGGTTATTCGGCCTATGGCTACACCTTC
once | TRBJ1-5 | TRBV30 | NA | CAWSVSPNQPQHF | TGTGCCTGGAGTGTCTCTCCTAATCAGCCCCAGCATTTT
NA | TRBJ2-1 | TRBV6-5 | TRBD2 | CASRTSGAANEQFF | TGTGCCAGCAGGACGAGCGGGGCGGCTAATGAGCAGTTCTTC
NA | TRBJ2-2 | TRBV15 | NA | CATSRGVVTGELFF | TGTGCCACCAGCAGAGGCGTAGTAACCGGGGAGCTGTTTTTT
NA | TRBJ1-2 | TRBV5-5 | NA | CASSLAGENSYGYTF | TGTGCCAGCAGCTTGGCCGGGGAGAATTCATATGGCTACACCTTC
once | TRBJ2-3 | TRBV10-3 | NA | CAIRAGGTDTQYF | TGTGCCATCAGAGCCGGGGGCACAGATACGCAGTATTTT